This TCR beta chain was recovered during a study of blood T cell repertoires in COVID-19. Study-wide background: T cells, B-cell-depleted T cells, or PBMCs provided the cDNA or gDNA that served as material.

Per the study methods: Amplification of reference gene primers was used by the study to estimate nucleated cell counts. The method was immunoSEQ multiplex PCR; TCRdb's version includes in-frame clones alone and lacks a portion of them. V, J and clone size are those of that table, while D and trimming were read from the DNA. The table has about 260,000 clones, roughly 83% seen once; the top ten hold less than 6%. The CDR3 has 16 residues. Germline CDR1 is KGHDR and CDR2 is SFDVKD. The J segment lost 2 bases and the V segment lost 4 bases, leaving 5 bases of the junction unmatched. The source material was peripheral blood. The gene calls are TRBV24-1 and TRBJ2-3; 10 bases line up with TRBD2. The clonotype was recovered from a man aged 55 to 69 who had recovered from COVID-19. CDR3 sequence: CATSEGTSAFTDTQYF. The CDR3 region has the DNA TGTGCCACCAGTGAGGGGACTAGCGCCTTCACAGATACGCAGTATTTT.